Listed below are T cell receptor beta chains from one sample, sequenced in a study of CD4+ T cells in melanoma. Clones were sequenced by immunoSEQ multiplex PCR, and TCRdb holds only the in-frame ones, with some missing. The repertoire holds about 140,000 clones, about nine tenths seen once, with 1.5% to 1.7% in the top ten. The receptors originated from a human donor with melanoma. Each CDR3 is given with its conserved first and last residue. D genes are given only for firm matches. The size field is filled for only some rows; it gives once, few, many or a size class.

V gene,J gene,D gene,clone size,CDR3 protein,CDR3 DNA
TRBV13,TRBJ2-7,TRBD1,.,CASSRLPGQTASYEQYF,TGTGCCAGCAGCCGGCTACCGGGACAGACCGCCTCCTACGAGCAGTACTTC
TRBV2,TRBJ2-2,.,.,CASSEMVIYTGELFF,TGTGCCAGCAGTGAGATGGTCATTTACACCGGGGAGCTGTTTTTT
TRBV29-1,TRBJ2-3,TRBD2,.,CSETSGNTDTQYF,TGCAGCGAAACTAGCGGGAACACAGATACGCAGTATTTT
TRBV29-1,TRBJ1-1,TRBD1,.,CSGNRGQVADTEAFF,TGCAGCGGGAACAGGGGGCAGGTGGCTGACACTGAAGCTTTCTTT
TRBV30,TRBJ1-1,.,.,CAWSGYTEAFF,TGTGCCTGGAGCGGCTACACTGAAGCTTTCTTT
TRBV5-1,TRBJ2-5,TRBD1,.,CASSLVGTGEETQYF,TGCGCCAGCAGCTTGGTGGGGACAGGTGAAGAGACCCAGTACTTC
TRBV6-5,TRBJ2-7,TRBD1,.,CASRKSGTGTFEQYF,TGTGCCAGCAGGAAATCCGGGACAGGGACGTTCGAGCAGTACTTC
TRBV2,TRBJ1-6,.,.,CASSGDGHSPLHF,TGTGCCAGCAGCGGGGACGGCCATTCACCCCTCCACTTT
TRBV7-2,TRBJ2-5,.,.,CASSKGSGETQYF,TGTGCCAGCAGCAAAGGGAGTGGGGAGACCCAGTACTTC
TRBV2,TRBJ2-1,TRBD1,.,CASRIDRGYYNEQFF,TGTGCCAGCAGGATCGACAGGGGGTACTACAATGAGCAGTTCTTC
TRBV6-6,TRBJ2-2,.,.,CASSSRLAGELFF,TGTGCCAGCAGCTCCAGACTAGCCGGGGAGCTGTTTTTT
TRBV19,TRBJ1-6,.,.,CATTTASSYNSPLHF,TGTGCCACTACCACAGCAAGCTCCTATAATTCACCCCTCCACTTT
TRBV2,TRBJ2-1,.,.,CASRHKGHSEQFF,TGTGCCAGCAGGCATAAAGGACATTCGGAGCAGTTCTTC
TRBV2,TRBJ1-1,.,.,CASWRDLNTEAFF,TGTGCCAGCTGGAGGGATTTGAACACTGAAGCTTTCTTT
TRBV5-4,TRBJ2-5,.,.,CASSLWGEETQYF,TGTGCCAGCAGCTTGTGGGGGGAAGAGACCCAGTACTTC
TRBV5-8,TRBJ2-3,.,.,CASRAFGRLRTGTDTQYF,TGTGCCAGCAGAGCCTTTGGTAGGCTACGGACGGGCACAGATACGCAGTATTTT
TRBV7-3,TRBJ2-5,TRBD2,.,CASSLSPGAGGKGTQYF,TGTGCCAGCAGCTTAAGCCCCGGAGCGGGGGGCAAGGGGACCCAGTACTTC
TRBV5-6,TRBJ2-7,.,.,CASSFSQGGRDEQYF,TGTGCCAGCAGCTTTAGTCAGGGGGGGAGGGACGAGCAGTACTTC
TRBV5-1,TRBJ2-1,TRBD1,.,CASAAGQGVYNEQFF,TGCGCCAGCGCAGCGGGACAGGGGGTTTACAATGAGCAGTTCTTC
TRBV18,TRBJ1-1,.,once,CASSPVTNTEAFF,TGTGCCAGCTCACCAGTTACGAACACTGAAGCTTTCTTT
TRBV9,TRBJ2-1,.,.,CASSVRGAGATYNEQFF,TGTGCCAGCAGCGTAAGGGGGGCGGGGGCCACCTACAATGAGCAGTTCTTC
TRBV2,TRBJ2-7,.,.,CASTRRSYEQYF,TGTGCCAGCACCAGGAGGTCCTACGAGCAGTACTTC
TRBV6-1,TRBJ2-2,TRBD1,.,CASWKGTGTTGELFF,TGTGCCAGTTGGAAAGGGACAGGGACTACCGGGGAGCTGTTTTTT
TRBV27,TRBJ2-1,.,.,CASSSRSGTSYNEQFF,TGTGCCAGCAGTTCCCGCTCCGGGACCTCGTACAATGAGCAGTTCTTC
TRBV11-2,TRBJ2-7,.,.,CASSLGGDSYEQYF,TGTGCCAGCAGCTTAGGGGGGGACTCCTACGAGCAGTACTTC
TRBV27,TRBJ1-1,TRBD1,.,CASSPQGALNTEAFF,TGTGCCAGCAGTCCACAGGGGGCGTTGAACACTGAAGCTTTCTTT
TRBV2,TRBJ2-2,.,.,CAGAGVAGELFF,TGTGCCGGCGCCGGAGTAGCCGGGGAGCTGTTTTTT
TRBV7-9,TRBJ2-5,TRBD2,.,CASSPRRGATQETQYF,TGTGCCAGCAGCCCCCGGCGGGGGGCCACCCAAGAGACCCAGTACTTC